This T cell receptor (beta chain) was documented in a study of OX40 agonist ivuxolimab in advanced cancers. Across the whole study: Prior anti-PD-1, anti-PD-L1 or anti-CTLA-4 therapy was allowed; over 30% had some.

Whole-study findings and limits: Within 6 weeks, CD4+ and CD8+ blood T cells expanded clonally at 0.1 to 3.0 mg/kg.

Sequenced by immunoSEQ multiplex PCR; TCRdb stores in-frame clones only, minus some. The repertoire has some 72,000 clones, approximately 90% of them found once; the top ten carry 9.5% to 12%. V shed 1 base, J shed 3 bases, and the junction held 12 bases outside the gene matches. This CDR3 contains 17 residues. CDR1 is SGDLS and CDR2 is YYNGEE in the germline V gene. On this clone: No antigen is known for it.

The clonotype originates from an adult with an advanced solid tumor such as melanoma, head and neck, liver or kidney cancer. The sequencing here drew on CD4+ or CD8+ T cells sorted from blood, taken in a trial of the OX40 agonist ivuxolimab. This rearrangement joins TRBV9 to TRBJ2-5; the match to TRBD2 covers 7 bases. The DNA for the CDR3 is TGTGCCAGCAGCGTAAGGGGAGGCGGGGGATTCGAAGAGACCCAGTACTTC. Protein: CASSVRGGGGFEETQYF.